The 20 T cell receptor beta chains below were found in one sample sequenced in a study of T-cell reconstitution after alpha-beta-depleted transplantation in children. Whole-study findings and limits: Newly produced T cells mostly accounted for T-cell counts and diversity one year post-transplant.

No antigen has been assigned to these receptors. A library of TCRbeta sequences, prepared with unique molecular identifiers, was generated. TCRdb re-derived calls from the PCR reads in MiXCR, one entry per CDR3 protein. The profile shows 330,000 or so distinct CDR3 sequences, 7.5% to 9% of them singletons. The sequenced sample was peripheral blood, obtained 360 days after TCRalphabeta/CD19-depleted stem cell transplant. These receptors were collected from a female patient between 2 and 15 years old who had a stem cell transplant for Fanconi anemia, so the T cells may come from the graft donor.

This clonotype was observed a few times. The chain couples TRBV7-2 to TRBJ2-7; tentative D call: TRBD2 (5 bases). The V end was cut by 0 bases, the J end by 3 bases, with 21 bases between. The CDR3 has 18 residues. CDR1 and CDR2 from the germline V gene are SGHTA and FQGNSA. The CDR3 loop is CASSLAPLSMDSFYEQYV. CDR3 nucleotides: TGTGCCAGCAGCTTAGCTCCTCTAAGTATGGACTCTTTCTACGAGCAGTACGTC.

This clonotype showed up just a few times. The chain couples TRBV3-1 to TRBJ1-1, with 9 bases identical to TRBD1. The length of the CDR3 is 18 residues. V was pared by 4 bases and J by 0 bases, with 12 bases of the junction left unmatched. Germline CDR1 is LGHDT and CDR2 is YNNKEL (reference sequence). Here the CDR3 reads CASSLTIWTGALNTEAFF. The CDR3, as DNA: TGTGCCAGCAGCCTAACCATTTGGACAGGGGCCTTGAACACTGAAGCTTTCTTT.

This clonotype occurred many times. V is TRBV20-1 and J is TRBJ2-7, with D tentatively TRBD2 (6 bases). CDR3 length: 14 amino acids. Deletions cut 5 bases from V and 2 bases from J, with 16 bases between. Germline CDR1 DFQATT, CDR2 SNEGSKA (reference sequence). CDR3 sequence: CSAPGLAQPYEQYF. Here the CDR3 DNA reads TGCAGTGCTCCCGGGCTAGCGCAACCCTACGAGCAGTACTTC.

This clonotype was observed at least ten times. Written as DNA, the CDR3 is TGTGCCAGCTCCCCGGGACACTCTGGAAACACCATATATTTT. Translated: CASSPGHSGNTIYF. The rearrangement uses TRBV6-1 and TRBJ1-3, with a weak D call TRBD1 (6 bases). V shed 8 bases and J shed 0 bases, with 11 bases lying between them. The CDR3 contains 14 residues. The germline V gene encodes CDR1 MNHNS and CDR2 SASEGT.

In its sample, this clonotype was seen many times. The rearrangement joins TRBV6-5 to TRBJ2-3; D gene uncertain. The CDR3 covers 15 residues. Germline-derived CDR1 and CDR2 are MNHEY and SVGAGI. V shed 0 bases and J shed 3 bases, with 10 bases lying between them. The CDR3 DNA sequence: TGTGCCAGCAGTTACTCGAGTGGCTATACAGATACGCAGTATTTT. It encodes CASSYSSGYTDTQYF.

Many counts were recorded for this clonotype. The genes are TRBV18 and TRBJ2-6, with 7 bases identical to TRBD1. CDR1 is KGHSH and CDR2 is LQKENI in the germline V gene. The CDR3 is made up of 17 amino acids. V gave up 5 bases and J gave up 0 bases; unmatched junction bases: 7. The CDR3 here is CASSRDSENSGANVLTF. CDR3 in DNA: TGTGCCAGCTCAAGGGACAGTGAAAACTCTGGGGCCAACGTCCTGACTTTC.

There are many counts of this clonotype. The chain couples TRBV4-2 to TRBJ1-5; D unclear. Germline CDR1 reads LGHNA; CDR2 reads YNFKEQ. V dropped 0 bases and J dropped 2 bases, with 5 bases sitting between them. The CDR3 has 14 residues. In nucleotides, the CDR3 is TGTGCCAGCAGCCAAGATCTAGGCAATCAGCCCCAGCATTTT. It is translated as CASSQDLGNQPQHF.

This clonotype was observed a handful of times. The chain is built from TRBV20-1 and TRBJ1-2, with a tentative D call TRBD1 (5 bases). Germline assignment: CDR1 DFQATT and CDR2 SNEGSKA (reference sequence). Trimming took 6 bases from V and 6 from J, leaving 17 bases between them. This CDR3 has 13 residues. This CDR3 reads CSAPLKGLNGYTF. CDR3 DNA: TGCAGTGCCCCACTGAAGGGGCTCAATGGCTACACCTTC.

This clonotype has more than one count but fewer than ten. V usage is TRBV28 and J usage is TRBJ1-3; tentative D call: TRBD1 (6 bases). Germline CDR1 reads MDHEN; CDR2 reads SYDVKM. V lost 6 bases to trimming and J lost 4 bases, with 10 bases between them. The length of the CDR3 is 13 residues. CDR3 DNA sequence: TGTGCCAGCAGAGGACAGCCCGGAAACACCATATATTTT. This translates into CASRGQPGNTIYF.

In its sample, this clonotype was seen a few times. The V and J genes are TRBV4-3 and TRBJ1-5; 10 nucleotides line up with TRBD1. The CDR3 spans 21 residues. The V gene end was trimmed by 4 bases and the J gene end by 4 bases; junction bases not matched to a gene: 22. Germline values: CDR1 LGHNA, CDR2 YSLEER. Here the CDR3 reads CASSLSLSHRDRGTGNQPQHF. Written as DNA, the CDR3 is TGCGCCAGCAGCCTCAGTCTCTCCCACCGGGACAGGGGTACCGGGAATCAGCCCCAGCATTTT.

The sample holds a few counts of this clonotype. V usage is TRBV20-1 and J usage is TRBJ2-3; D not resolved. Per the germline V gene, CDR1 is DFQATT and CDR2 is SNEGSKA (reference sequence). Trimming removed 5 bases from V and 1 base from J, with 19 bases in between. This CDR3 is 16 amino acids long. CDR3 in amino acids: CSAPKPKPRGTDTQYF. Written as DNA, the CDR3 is TGCAGTGCTCCCAAACCTAAACCTCGAGGCACAGATACGCAGTATTTT.

There are many counts of this clonotype. This chain links TRBV6-1 with TRBJ1-2; D is unresolved. Looked up from germline, CDR1 is MNHNS and CDR2 is SASEGT. The V and J ends lost 3 bases and 0 bases respectively, with 8 bases between them. This CDR3 is built from 14 residues. CDR3 sequence: CASSERLANYGYTF. The CDR3 DNA is TGTGCCAGCAGTGAGAGACTAGCTAACTATGGCTACACCTTC.

The table lists this clonotype with a few counts. This chain links TRBV3-1 with TRBJ2-7, with no clear D. The CDR3 extends over 13 amino acids. In germline, CDR1 is LGHDT, CDR2 YNNKEL (reference sequence). V was cut by 5 bases and J by 4 bases, with 12 bases left in between. CDR3 sequence: CASSSFGRYEQYF. CDR3 in DNA: TGTGCCAGCAGCAGCTTCGGACGGTACGAGCAGTACTTC.

This clonotype was observed a handful of times. V is TRBV28 and J is TRBJ1-2; possibly TRBD1 for D (6 bases). Trimming removed 2 bases from V and 1 base from J, with 8 bases in between. The CDR3 consists of 14 residues. The germline CDR1 and CDR2 sequences are MDHEN and SYDVKM. DNA for the CDR3: TGTGCCAGCAGTTTAGGGACAAGTAACTATGGCTACACCTTC. The encoded protein is CASSLGTSNYGYTF.

This clonotype has just a few counts. Germline and junction disagree at one end, which may indicate a read error. The chain recombines TRBV5-6 with TRBJ2-7; 9 bases are a match to TRBD1. The germline V gene has CDR1 SGHDT and CDR2 YYEEEE. This CDR3 contains 12 residues. As DNA, the CDR3 is TGTGCCAGCAGCTTGGAGCTGGGACAGGGTGACTTC. It is translated as CASSLELGQGDF.

This clonotype was observed many times. V gene TRBV7-3 combines with J gene TRBJ2-3, with D perhaps TRBD2 (7 bases). Trimming removed 5 bases at V and 4 bases at J, with 13 bases between. From germline, CDR1 is SGHTA and CDR2 FQGTGA. The length of the CDR3 is 14 residues. Here the CDR3 reads CASSPWGGPDTQYF. CDR3 coding DNA: TGTGCCAGCAGCCCCTGGGGGGGGCCAGATACGCAGTATTTT.

This chain joins TRBV7-8 and TRBJ1-4, with a tentative D call TRBD1 (5 bases). V was pared by 4 bases and J by 5 bases, with 17 bases between. Per germline, CDR1 SGHVS and CDR2 FQNEAQ. This CDR3 comprises 16 residues. The chain's CDR3 is CASSYAGGFLNEKLFF. The CDR3 DNA reads as TGTGCCAGCAGCTATGCGGGGGGGTTTTTGAATGAAAAACTGTTTTTT.

This clonotype has at least ten counts. The rearrangement links TRBV9 to TRBJ1-2; 7 bases map to TRBD1. Trimming at V came to 0 bases and at J to 1 base, leaving 12 bases not matched to a gene. This CDR3 contains 18 residues. Per the germline V gene, CDR1 is SGDLS and CDR2 is YYNGEE. The CDR3 reads CASSVASRWDSYNYGYTF. In DNA form, the CDR3 reads TGTGCCAGCAGCGTAGCGTCGAGGTGGGACAGCTATAACTATGGCTACACCTTC.

Many counts were recorded for this clonotype. J is TRBJ2-7 and V is TRBV21-1; the table gives TRBD1 as D, unverified against the DNA. TRBV21-1 is reported as a pseudogene. The CDR3 is 15 residues long. CDR3 loop: CASSKRGQGGYEQYF. CDR3 coding DNA: TGTGCCAGCAGCAAAAGGGGGCAGGGGGGATACGAGCAGTACTTC.

This clonotype appeared many times. The chain employs TRBV5-1 and TRBJ1-1; 9 nucleotides match TRBD1. The V gene end was trimmed by 5 bases and the J gene end by 4 bases; junction bases not matched to a gene: 12. This CDR3 has 16 residues. Germline CDR1 is SGHRS and CDR2 is YFSETQ. CDR3 in amino acids: CASRQDRGVGATEAFF. The CDR3 coding sequence is TGCGCCAGCAGACAGGACAGGGGAGTCGGGGCCACTGAAGCTTTCTTT. Full variable domain (rest looked up from reference TRBV5-1 and TRBJ1-1): KAGVTQTPRYLIKTRGQQVTLSCSPISGHRSVSWYQQTPGQGLQFLFEYFSETQRNKGNFPGRFSGRQFSNSRSEMNVSTLELGDSALYLCASRQDRGVGATEAFFGQGTRLTVV.